Here is one T cell receptor beta chain with its context. The sample belongs to a study of cytomegalovirus exposure and HLA in healthy donors. The primer mix had 60 Vbeta and 13 Jbeta primers. This table comes from immunoSEQ multiplex PCR, and its TCRdb copy is limited to in-frame clones, with some not included. In all, the sample yields under 200,000 clones. The V and J ends lost 6 bases and 3 bases, in that order; junction bases with no gene match: 12. Germline V lookup: CDR1 MDHEN, CDR2 SYDVKM. The CDR3 length is 18 residues. Sequencing was carried out using PBMCs. The gene calls are TRBV28 and TRBJ2-7; TRBD2 matches at 15 bases. The sequence derives from a young man in good health and CMV-seronegative. As DNA, the CDR3 is TGTGCCAGCAGCTCCCTCTCCGGGACTAGCGGGAGGAGCTACGAGCAGTACTTC. Amino acid sequence: CASSSLSGTSGRSYEQYF.